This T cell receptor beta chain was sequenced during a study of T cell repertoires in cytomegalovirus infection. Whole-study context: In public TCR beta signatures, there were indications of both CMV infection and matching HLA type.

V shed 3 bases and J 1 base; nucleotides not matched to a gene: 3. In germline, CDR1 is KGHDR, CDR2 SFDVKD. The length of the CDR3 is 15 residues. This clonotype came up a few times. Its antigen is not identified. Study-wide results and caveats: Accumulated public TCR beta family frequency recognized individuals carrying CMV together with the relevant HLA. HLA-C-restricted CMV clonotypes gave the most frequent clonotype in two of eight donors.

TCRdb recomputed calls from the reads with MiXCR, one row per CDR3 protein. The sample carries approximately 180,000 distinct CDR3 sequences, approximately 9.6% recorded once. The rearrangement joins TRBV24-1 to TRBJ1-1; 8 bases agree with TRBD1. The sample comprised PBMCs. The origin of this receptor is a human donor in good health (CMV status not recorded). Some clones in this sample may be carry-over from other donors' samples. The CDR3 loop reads CATSDPGTGNTEAFF. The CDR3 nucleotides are TGTGCCACCAGTGATCCCGGGACAGGGAACACTGAAGCTTTCTTT.